The text below deals with one T cell receptor (beta chain). These data originate in a study of radiation and T cells in renal cell carcinoma. The ends lost 1 base at V and 0 bases at J; junction bases unmatched: 3. The CDR3 contains 16 residues. Germline CDR1 and CDR2: SEHNR and FQNEAQ (reference sequence). The time point is: blood 4 weeks post-SBRT, at nephrectomy. Stated treatment: 15 Gy SBRT to primary tumor, nephrectomy 4 weeks later. Repertoires were generated with immunoSEQ multiplex PCR, while TCRdb's copy carries only in-frame clones and drops some. The table records about 34,000 clones, 81% of them present only once.

The sample consisted of blood, taken from a patient whose treatment included radiotherapy and nephrectomy. The chain carries TRBV7-9 and TRBJ2-1; 7 nucleotides line up with TRBD2. This sequence originates from a man between 60 and 70 years old with renal cell carcinoma. The CDR3 region is CASSLGEGSSYNEQFF. CDR3 bases: TGTGCCAGCAGCTTAGGGGAGGGGAGCTCCTACAATGAGCAGTTCTTC.